What follows is one TCR beta chain and its context. Its antigen remains unidentified. Extraction of around 2 micrograms of genomic DNA from cryopreserved PBMCs supplied material for TCR beta libraries. The record originates from a study of cytotoxic CD8 clonotypes in ibrutinib-treated CLL. Trimming took 7 bases from V and 2 from J, leaving 12 bases between them. The germline V gene has CDR1 WSHSY and CDR2 SAAADI. This CDR3 is built from 15 residues. General study points: Baseline levels of clonality went above those of age-matched healthy donors and moved with circulating CD8+ T-cell counts. The study found clonality rose at ibrutinib response, then fell toward baseline at progression.

Assay used: immunoSEQ multiplex PCR; TCRdb lists only in-frame clones, some missing. This table has 130,000 or so clones, approximately 77% appearing once. The sample here was PBMCs, taken after 12 months of ibrutinib treatment. V and J are TRBV10-2 and TRBJ2-6; the D call may be TRBD1 or TRBD2 (5 bases each). The sequence derives from a human donor with chronic lymphocytic leukemia. The DNA for the CDR3 is TGCGCCAGCACCCAGGGAGCTGCTGGGGCCAACGTCCTGACTTTC. Translated: CASTQGAAGANVLTF.